This TCR beta chain was sequenced for a study of monozygotic twins with inflammatory bowel disease. TCRdb reprocessed the 5' RACE reads and keeps a single row for each CDR3 protein, giving no DNA. This repertoire includes approximately 150,000 distinct CDR3 sequences. Germline V lookup: CDR1 DFQATT, CDR2 SNEGSKA (reference sequence). The CDR3 extends over 12 amino acids. The chain carries TRBV20-1 and TRBJ2-7; TCRdb returns TRBD1, unconfirmable since there is no DNA. The source is a human donor with ulcerative colitis or Crohn's disease, or a healthy co-twin of an affected twin (not recorded which). The sample comprised blood. CDR3 amino acids: CSMGQGSYEQYF.